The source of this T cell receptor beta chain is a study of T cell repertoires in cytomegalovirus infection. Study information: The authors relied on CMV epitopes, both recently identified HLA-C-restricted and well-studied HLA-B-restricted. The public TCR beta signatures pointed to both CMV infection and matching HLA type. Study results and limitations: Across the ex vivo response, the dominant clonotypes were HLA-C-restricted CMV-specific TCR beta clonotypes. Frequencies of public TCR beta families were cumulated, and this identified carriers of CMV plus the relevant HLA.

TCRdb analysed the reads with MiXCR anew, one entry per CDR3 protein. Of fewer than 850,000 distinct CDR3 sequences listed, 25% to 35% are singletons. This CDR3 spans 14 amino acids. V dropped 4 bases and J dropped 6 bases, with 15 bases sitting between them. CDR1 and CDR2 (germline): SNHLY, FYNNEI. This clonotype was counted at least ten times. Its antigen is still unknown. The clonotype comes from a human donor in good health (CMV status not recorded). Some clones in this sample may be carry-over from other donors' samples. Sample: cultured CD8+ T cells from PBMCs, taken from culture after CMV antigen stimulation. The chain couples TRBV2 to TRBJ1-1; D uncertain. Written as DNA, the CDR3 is TGTGCCAGCAGTGTCCACCCGGCGGGAGCTGAAGCTTTCTTT. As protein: CASSVHPAGAEAFF.